Described below is a single TCR beta chain sequence and its context. Authors' processing steps: Reference gene primer amplification gave nucleated cell count estimates. Some clones are missing from TCRdb's copy, which holds only in-frame ones; the method was immunoSEQ multiplex PCR. V and J calls and clone size are copied from that table; D and trimming were computed from the DNA. Of under 300,000 clones in the sample, roughly 87% were seen once. The sample originates from a study of blood T cell repertoires in COVID-19. Study in general: Italy, Spain and the United States were the sources of the convalescent and acute COVID-19 samples. Nucleic acid was either cDNA or gDNA, and it came from T cells, B-cell-depleted T cells, or PBMCs.

This CDR3 spans 14 amino acids. Germline CDR1 KGHSH, CDR2 LQKENI. V lost 1 base, J lost 0 bases, and 5 bases lay in between. Sequencing used peripheral blood. The receptor's source is a woman in her 40s who had recovered from COVID-19. The chain combines TRBV18 with TRBJ2-3; D uncertain. For the CDR3, the DNA is TGTGCCAGCTCACCACTCTCTAGCACAGATACGCAGTATTTT. Protein: CASSPLSSTDTQYF.